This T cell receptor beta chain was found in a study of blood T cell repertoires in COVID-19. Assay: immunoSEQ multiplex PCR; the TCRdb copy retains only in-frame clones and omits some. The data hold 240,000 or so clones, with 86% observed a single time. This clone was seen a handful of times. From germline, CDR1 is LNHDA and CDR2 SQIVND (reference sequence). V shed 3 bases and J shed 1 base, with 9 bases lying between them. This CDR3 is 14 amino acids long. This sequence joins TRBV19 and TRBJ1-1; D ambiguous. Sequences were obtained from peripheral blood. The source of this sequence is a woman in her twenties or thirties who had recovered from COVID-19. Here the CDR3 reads CASSMGRRNTEAFF. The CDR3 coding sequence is TGTGCCAGTAGTATGGGGAGGAGGAACACTGAAGCTTTCTTT.